Each of the 12 T cell receptor beta chains below was sequenced from the same sample in a study of T cell responses to AZD1222 COVID-19 vaccine. Libraries were prepared by immunoSEQ multiplex PCR; TCRdb keeps only in-frame clonotypes and omits some of them. The sample records 100,000 to 150,000 clones, around 89% being singletons. The input for sequencing was peripheral blood, taken on day 0 of AZD1222 vaccination. These receptors were obtained from an adult in good health.

This clone was counted once. V is TRBV7-6 and J is TRBJ2-1; D ambiguous. The ends were cut back, 5 bases at V and 6 bases at J, with 11 bases in the middle. CDR1 is SGHVS and CDR2 is FNYEAQ in the germline V gene. This CDR3 is built from 13 residues. The CDR3 here is CASSPQPFNEQFF. The CDR3 coding sequence is TGTGCCAGCAGCCCCCAACCGTTCAATGAGCAGTTCTTC.

This chain connects TRBV28 to TRBJ1-2; D remains unclear. The germline CDR1 and CDR2 sequences are MDHEN and SYDVKM. CDR3 length equals 14 residues. Trimming pared 3 bases from V and 6 bases from J, leaving 14 bases between. The CDR3 here is CASSLEGFGDGYTF. CDR3 DNA: TGTGCCAGCAGTTTGGAGGGATTCGGGGATGGCTACACCTTC.

The genes are TRBV18 and TRBJ2-7; perhaps TRBD1 as D (6 bases). Germline loops: CDR1 KGHSH, CDR2 LQKENI. The CDR3 has 16 residues. The V and J ends lost 3 bases and 0 bases respectively, with 15 bases between them. The DNA of the CDR3 is TGTGCCAGCTCACCGTTGGTGACAGGTAGCTCCTACGAGCAGTACTTC. It is translated as CASSPLVTGSSYEQYF.

The chain links TRBV6-5 to TRBJ1-1; D gene ambiguous. This CDR3 is built from 13 residues. Germline CDR1 is MNHEY and CDR2 is SVGAGI. V shed 7 bases and J shed 4 bases, with 13 bases lying between them. CDR3: CASKPVISTEAFF. CDR3 sequence (DNA): TGTGCCAGCAAACCAGTTATAAGCACTGAAGCTTTCTTT.

This rearrangement joins TRBV5-1 to TRBJ2-3; D is undetermined. The germline V gene encodes CDR1 SGHRS and CDR2 YFSETQ. CDR3 length: 16 amino acids. The V gene lost 0 bases and the J gene lost 2 bases, with 13 bases spanning the gap. CDR3: CASSLDGSSYTDTQYF. DNA for the CDR3: TGCGCCAGCAGCTTGGACGGCAGCTCCTACACAGATACGCAGTATTTT.

The rearrangement joins TRBV28 to TRBJ2-7; TRBD2 matches 12 bases. The CDR3 sequence is 17 residues long. V shed 4 bases and J 2 bases; nucleotides not matched to a gene: 9. The V gene's germline CDR1 is MDHEN and CDR2 SYDVKM. The CDR3 DNA reads as TGTGCCAGCAGTTGGTTACTAGCGGGAGGTAGCGCCTACGAGCAGTACTTC. Its translation is CASSWLLAGGSAYEQYF.

The V call is TRBV12-3 or TRBV12-4, the J call TRBJ1-6, with no clear D. The CDR3 has 13 residues. Trimming shortened V by 7 bases and J by 10 bases, and 14 bases separated the two germline ends. DNA of the CDR3: TGTGCCAGCACTGCAACGGGTAGCTCACCCCTCCACTTT. Amino acids: CASTATGSSPLHF.

The gene calls are TRBV19 and TRBJ2-7, with TRBD2 as a possible D gene (6 bases). The CDR3 runs 15 residues. V was trimmed by 4 bases and J by 5 bases, leaving 18 bases between them. Germline loops: CDR1 LNHDA, CDR2 SQIVND (reference sequence). DNA for the CDR3: TGTGCCAGTAGTACCCTAGGTGGGAGGATCCACGAGCAGTACTTC. It is translated as CASSTLGGRIHEQYF.

The chain links TRBV5-4 to TRBJ2-7, with 7 bases that match TRBD1. The CDR3 is made up of 16 amino acids. J gave up 1 base and V 3 bases, and 10 bases lay outside the gene matches. Germline V gives CDR1 SGHNT, CDR2 YYREEE (reference sequence). In DNA, the CDR3 is TGTGCCAGCAGCTCGTTGGACAGGTTATTTTCCTACGAGCAGTACTTC. Translating it yields CASSSLDRLFSYEQYF.

This clone was found a few times. The genes are TRBV4-3 and TRBJ1-3, with D possibly matching TRBD1 (6 bases). Deletions cut 3 bases from V and 3 bases from J, with 9 bases between. The CDR3 is 14 residues long. Germline V gene data show CDR1 as LGHNA and CDR2 as YSLEER. Here the CDR3 DNA reads TGCGCCAGCAGCCAGGACAGTTATGGAAACACCATATATTTT. Translating it yields CASSQDSYGNTIYF.

The chain joins TRBV6-6 to TRBJ1-6; the D gene is possibly TRBD1 (5 bases). V lost 5 bases to trimming and J lost 7 bases, with 15 bases between them. The CDR3 consists of 15 residues. Germline V gives CDR1 MNHNY, CDR2 SVGAGI (reference sequence). The CDR3 coding sequence is TGTGCCAGCAGTCCGATAGAGGGACTAAATTCACCCCTCCACTTT. The encoded protein is CASSPIEGLNSPLHF.

This chain joins TRBV13 and TRBJ2-7, with TRBD2 identical over 7 bases. The germline V gene encodes CDR1 PRHDT and CDR2 FYEKMQ (reference sequence). This CDR3 is 15 amino acids long. J lost 2 bases, V lost 5 bases, and 9 bases had no gene match. The CDR3 DNA reads as TGTGCCAGCAGCCCAGAGACTAGCCAACCCTACGAGCAGTACTTC. This translates into CASSPETSQPYEQYF.